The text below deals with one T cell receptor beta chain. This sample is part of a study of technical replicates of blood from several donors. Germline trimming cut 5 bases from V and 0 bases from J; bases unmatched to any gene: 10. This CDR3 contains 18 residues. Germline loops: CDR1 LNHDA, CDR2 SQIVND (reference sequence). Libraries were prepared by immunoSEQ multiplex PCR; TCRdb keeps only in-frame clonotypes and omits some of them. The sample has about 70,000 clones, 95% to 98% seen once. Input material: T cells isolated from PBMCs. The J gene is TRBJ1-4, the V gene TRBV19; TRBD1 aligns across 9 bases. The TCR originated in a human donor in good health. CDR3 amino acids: CASSPGTGPFATNEKLFF. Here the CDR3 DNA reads TGTGCCAGTAGTCCCGGGACAGGGCCCTTTGCAACTAATGAAAAACTGTTTTTT.